The 23 T cell receptor beta chains below were found in one sample sequenced in a study of T cells in Graves' hyperthyroidism and ophthalmopathy. Researchers amplified the TCR beta CDR3 regions from RNA transcripts. First-round RT-PCR targeting the TCR CDR3 was performed with the HTBI primer set. TCRdb redid the calling of the multiplex PCR reads with MiXCR, one entry per CDR3 protein. The sample includes 490,000 or so distinct CDR3 sequences, around 20% of them seen just once. Sequencing was performed on blood. The source is a man aged 40-49 years with Graves' ophthalmopathy.

The table lists this clonotype with many counts. V and J are TRBV12-3 or TRBV12-4 and TRBJ2-3; the D is unclear. CDR3 length: 13 amino acids. Trimming pared 7 bases from V and 0 bases from J, leaving 8 bases between. CDR3 loop: CASTSLSTDTQYF. CDR3 sequence (DNA): TGTGCCAGCACGTCCCTAAGCACAGATACGCAGTATTTT.

A word on this clonotype: A much larger clone differs by one base, so this may be a read error. The CDR3 DNA follows: TGTGCCTGGACCCGTGGGGGGTCCTACAATGAGCAGTTCTTC. Its protein product is CAWTRGGSYNEQFF. The chain uses TRBV30 and TRBJ2-1, with a possible D match to TRBD2 (6 bases). The CDR3 length is 14 residues. The V and J ends lost 4 bases and 1 base respectively, with 11 bases between them. Germline-derived CDR1 and CDR2 are GTSNPN and SVGIG (reference sequence). Filled out from reference TRBV30 and TRBJ2-1, the complete variable domain reads SQTIHQWPATLVQPVGSPLSLECTVEGTSNPNLYWYRQAAGRGLQLLFYSVGIGQISSEVPQNLSASRPQDRQFILSSKKLLLSDSGFYLCAWTRGGSYNEQFFGPGTRLTVL.

The rearrangement joins TRBV7-3 to TRBJ2-1; no clear D gene. V was cut by 2 bases and J by 15 bases, with 17 bases left in between. The CDR3 extends over 13 amino acids. The germline V gene has CDR1 SGHTA and CDR2 FQGTGA. CDR3 in DNA: TGTGCCAGCAGCTTAGACCCAGGACGACCCCTGTTCTTC. This sequence encodes CASSLDPGRPLFF.

This clonotype was observed a few times. The J gene is TRBJ2-1, the V gene TRBV5-1, with TRBD2 as a possible D gene (5 bases). Looked up from germline, CDR1 is SGHRS and CDR2 is YFSETQ. The V end was cut by 2 bases, the J end by 5 bases, with 11 bases between. This CDR3 has 14 amino acids. CDR3 in DNA: TGCGCCAGCAGCTTAGCTAGCTTTAACAATGAGCAGTTCTTC. It yields the protein CASSLASFNNEQFF.

This clonotype was found a few times. A clone one base away is much larger, so this may be a read error. This chain links TRBV12-3 or TRBV12-4 with TRBJ2-7, with 9 bases fitting TRBD1. V gave up 3 bases and J gave up 8 bases; unmatched junction bases: 5. The CDR3 contains 13 residues. DNA of the CDR3: TGTGCCAGCAGTTTCAACAGGGGGCACAAGCAGTACTTC. Translating it yields CASSFNRGHKQYF.

The chain carries TRBV29-1 and TRBJ2-1; possibly TRBD2 for D (5 bases). Germline V lookup: CDR1 SQVTM, CDR2 ANQGSEA. Trimming pared 4 bases from V and 9 bases from J, leaving 28 bases between. This CDR3 comprises 17 residues. DNA for the CDR3: TGCAGCGTTGTATCACCACTATTAATGGAGGATGCCAGTGAGCAGTTCTTC. This gives the protein CSVVSPLLMEDASEQFF.

This clonotype was counted at least ten times. The gene calls are TRBV19 and TRBJ1-3, with 8 bases fitting TRBD1. The J segment lost 2 bases and the V segment lost 5 bases, leaving 11 bases of the junction unmatched. In germline, CDR1 is LNHDA, CDR2 SQIVND (reference sequence). CDR3 length: 17 residues. The CDR3 DNA follows: TGTGCCAGTAGTGACGGGACAGGTCAATACCCTGGAAACACCATATATTTT. Its protein product is CASSDGTGQYPGNTIYF.

The table lists this clonotype with many counts. This sequence joins TRBV28 and TRBJ1-1, with D unclear. V was trimmed by 4 bases and J by 0 bases, leaving 9 bases between them. Germline CDR1 MDHEN, CDR2 SYDVKM. The CDR3 spans 14 residues. CDR3 sequence reads: CASSSINMNTEAFF. The CDR3 nucleotides are TGTGCCAGCAGTTCTATAAACATGAACACTGAAGCTTTCTTT.

The sample holds a few counts of this clonotype. The chain combines TRBV28 with TRBJ2-5; perhaps TRBD2 as D (5 bases). V dropped 4 bases and J dropped 4 bases, with 16 bases sitting between them. The CDR3 extends over 15 amino acids. The V gene's germline CDR1 is MDHEN and CDR2 SYDVKM. CDR3 nucleotides: TGTGCCAGCAGTTCCCCCGCGGGCGGGTCAGAGACCCAGTACTTC. Translation: CASSSPAGGSETQYF.

This clonotype was detected a few times. The gene calls are TRBV6-1 and TRBJ2-1; tentatively, D is TRBD1 or TRBD2 (5 bases each). V lost 6 bases and J 5 bases, leaving 14 bases between the germline ends. Germline V gives CDR1 MNHNS, CDR2 SASEGT. This CDR3 contains 14 residues. As DNA, the CDR3 is TGTGCCAGCAGCGGATTGGGACGGCACAATGAGCAGTTCTTC. Translating it yields CASSGLGRHNEQFF.

J is TRBJ2-2 and V is TRBV7-3; possibly TRBD2 for D (7 bases). Germline V gene lookup returns CDR1 SGHTA and CDR2 FQGTGA. The ends were cut back, 5 bases at V and 2 bases at J, with 12 bases in the middle. This CDR3 is 15 amino acids long. CDR3: CASSGGASNTGELFF. As DNA, the CDR3 is TGTGCCAGCAGCGGGGGGGCCTCCAACACCGGGGAGCTGTTTTTT.

A few counts support this clonotype. The chain recombines TRBV18 with TRBJ1-1, with D maybe TRBD1 (6 bases). This CDR3 comprises 13 residues. The V gene's germline CDR1 is KGHSH and CDR2 LQKENI. Trimming left V 3 bases short and J 7 bases short, with 12 bases between. CDR3 nucleotide sequence: TGTGCCAGCTCACCTAAGGAAGGGGGTGAAGCTTTCTTT. It codes for CASSPKEGGEAFF.

This clonotype was seen ten or more times. J is TRBJ2-3 and V is TRBV20-1; D is undetermined. Germline CDR1 is DFQATT and CDR2 is SNEGSKA (reference sequence). Trimming shortened V by 6 bases and J by 3 bases, and 19 bases separated the two germline ends. This CDR3 has 15 amino acids. The DNA of the CDR3 is TGCAGTGCCGTTCCGGGTGGGGTACGGACAGATACGCAGTATTTT. Translation: CSAVPGGVRTDTQYF.

As to this clonotype: The junction does not match germline at one end; this may be a read error. Here the CDR3 reads CASGQGTDFYGYTF. CDR3 nucleotides: TGCGCCAGCGGCCAAGGGACAGACTTCTATGGCTACACCTTC. V is TRBV4-3 and J is TRBJ1-2; 7 positions match TRBD1. CDR1 is LGHNA and CDR2 is YSLEER in the germline V gene. The CDR3 spans 14 residues.

The CDR3 coding sequence is TGTGCCAGCAGTTTGGACACTCTAGACTACAATGAGCAGTTCTTC. Protein sequence: CASSLDTLDYNEQFF. The chain has TRBV12-3 or TRBV12-4 and TRBJ2-1, with D maybe TRBD1 (5 bases). Between the trimmed V and J ends, which lost 3 bases and 3 bases, there was a span of 12 bases. The CDR3 is made up of 15 amino acids.

This clonotype was recorded a few times. The chain combines TRBV2 with TRBJ1-6; D not resolved. Per the germline V gene, CDR1 is SNHLY and CDR2 is FYNNEI. V was trimmed by 5 bases and J by 5 bases, leaving 4 bases between them. There are 12 residues in the CDR3. The CDR3 DNA is TGTGCCAGCAGTCGAAATAATTCACCCCTCCACTTT. This codes for CASSRNNSPLHF.

This clonotype was seen at least ten times. DNA of the CDR3: TGTGCCAGCAGCTATAGGAGGAACACTGAAGCTTTCTTT. Encoded protein: CASSYRRNTEAFF. The J gene is TRBJ1-1, the V gene TRBV11-3; D is ambiguous. The CDR3 loop spans 13 amino acids. Trimming removed 4 bases at V and 1 base at J, with 7 bases between. The germline CDR1 and CDR2 sequences are SGHNT and YENEEA.

The chain joins TRBV11-2 to TRBJ2-1; 12 positions agree with TRBD2. In germline, CDR1 is SGHAT, CDR2 FQNNGV. Losses at the gene ends were 5 bases for V and 8 bases for J; bases not matched to a gene: 10. This CDR3 comprises 16 residues. CDR3 sequence (DNA): TGTGCCAGCAGCCCCCAGACTAGCGGGAGAGGGCATGAGCAGTTCTTC. Its translation: CASSPQTSGRGHEQFF.

This clonotype appeared a few times. The chain couples TRBV29-1 to TRBJ2-7, with TRBD1 identical over 10 bases. The V gene end was trimmed by 8 bases and the J gene end by 7 bases; junction bases not matched to a gene: 8. This CDR3 is built from 12 residues. Germline V gene sequence: CDR1 SQVTM, CDR2 ANQGSEA. The CDR3 protein is CSIRDRGREQYF. As DNA, the CDR3 is TGCAGCATCCGGGACAGGGGAAGGGAGCAGTACTTC.

This clonotype was recorded at least ten times. The CDR3 here is CAWSMGGPETDTQYF. The CDR3 DNA is TGTGCCTGGAGTATGGGGGGCCCTGAAACAGATACGCAGTATTTT. The V gene is TRBV30, the J gene TRBJ2-3, with D perhaps TRBD1 or TRBD2 (6 bases each). The CDR3 extends over 15 amino acids. Germline V CDR1 and CDR2: GTSNPN, SVGIG (reference sequence). With 2 bases removed from V and 3 bases from J, the gap between germline ends came to 15 bases.

The sample holds many counts of this clonotype. The genes are TRBV5-6 and TRBJ2-7; 7 bases agree with TRBD1. The V gene's germline CDR1 is SGHDT and CDR2 YYEEEE. This CDR3 spans 15 amino acids. Germline trimming cut 4 bases from V and 0 bases from J; bases unmatched to any gene: 7. The CDR3 reads CASSTDREGSYEQYF. The CDR3 region has the DNA TGTGCCAGCAGCACCGACAGGGAAGGCTCCTACGAGCAGTACTTC.

V is TRBV27 and J is TRBJ2-1; 12 bases are shared with TRBD2. The CDR3 is made up of 15 amino acids. V dropped 3 bases and J dropped 7; count of bases not matched to a gene: 4. Germline CDR1 is MNHEY and CDR2 is SMNVEV (reference sequence). DNA of the CDR3: TGTGCCAGCAGTTTCCGACTAGCGGGAGCTAATGAGCAGTTCTTC. This codes for CASSFRLAGANEQFF.

Only a few counts were recorded for this clonotype. The CDR3 bases are TGTGCCAGCAGTGAAATTGGCTACACCTTC. This codes for CASSEIGYTF. The chain recombines TRBV2 with TRBJ1-2; D unclear. V lost 2 bases, J lost 7 bases, and 2 bases lay in between. The germline V gene has CDR1 SNHLY and CDR2 FYNNEI. This CDR3 spans 10 amino acids. Full variable domain (rest looked up from reference TRBV2 and TRBJ1-2): EPEVTQTPSHQVTQMGQEVILRCVPISNHLYFYWYRQILGQKVEFLVSFYNNEISEKSEIFDDQFSVERPDGSNFTLKIRSTKLEDSAMYFCASSEIGYTFGSGTRLTVV.